A single sample gave rise to the 13 T cell receptor beta chains below, sequenced in a study of memory CD8 T cells in hepatitis C reinfection. The repertoire was sequenced with immunoSEQ multiplex PCR; TCRdb's copy has only in-frame clones and lacks some. The repertoire includes a few thousand clones, roughly 86% of them detected once, and under 30% sits in the top ten. Time point described: late/post reinfection, 12 to 24 weeks after detection. TCR sequencing was done directly ex vivo on sorted cells, without expansion in vitro. Specimen: naive CD8+ T cells sorted from blood. The source of these receptors is a man between 45 and 60 years old with hepatitis C virus infection.

V gene TRBV15 combines with J gene TRBJ1-5; D is unclear. The germline gives CDR1 LNHNV, CDR2 YYDKDF (reference sequence). Trimming took off 5 bases at V and 0 bases at J, with 8 bases between the two ends. The CDR3 covers 14 residues. Written as DNA, the CDR3 is TGTGCCACCAGCGCTATCGATAGCAATCAGCCCCAGCATTTT. Encoded protein: CATSAIDSNQPQHF.

The V call is TRBV27, the J call TRBJ2-7; 8 bases are shared with TRBD1. Trimming removed 6 bases from V and 2 bases from J; junction bases left unmatched: 9. CDR1 MNHEY and CDR2 SMNVEV come from the germline V gene (reference sequence). The CDR3 is 15 residues long. For the CDR3, the DNA is TGTGCCAGCAGCCCCACCCCACAGGGGGCCTACGAGCAGTACTTC. Translation gives CASSPTPQGAYEQYF.

This clone appeared once. This sequence joins TRBV4-2 and TRBJ2-1, with 10 bases matching TRBD2. The CDR3 runs to 15 residues. The germline gives CDR1 LGHNA, CDR2 YNFKEQ. After removal of 5 bases from V and 7 bases from J, the junction contained 8 bases not matched to a gene. The CDR3 loop reads CASSVLAGLSNEQFF. CDR3 DNA sequence: TGTGCCAGCAGCGTACTAGCGGGATTGTCAAATGAGCAGTTCTTC.

The chain employs TRBV30 and TRBJ2-7; the D gene is possibly TRBD1 (6 bases). The CDR3 extends over 14 amino acids. The germline CDR1 and CDR2 sequences are GTSNPN and SVGIG (reference sequence). V lost 0 bases and J 5 bases, leaving 14 bases between the germline ends. CDR3 nucleotide sequence: TGTGCCTGGAGTGTACAGGGCCAATCGAACGAGCAGTACTTC. Its protein product is CAWSVQGQSNEQYF.

Notes on this clone: The junction does not match germline at one end; this may be a read error. The CDR3 sequence is CASSPPHRVNIQYF. As DNA, the CDR3 is TGTGCTAGCAGCCCCCCCCATCGGGTAAACATTCAGTACTTC. The chain joins TRBV7-7 to TRBJ2-4; unclear D gene. Germline V gene sequence: CDR1 SSHAT, CDR2 FNYEAQ (reference sequence). The length of the CDR3 is 14 residues.

The chain employs TRBV7-2 and TRBJ2-3; 11 bases fit TRBD2. Trimming cost V 0 bases and J 6 bases; bases outside gene matches: 14. This CDR3 is built from 19 residues. In germline, CDR1 is SGHTA, CDR2 FQGNSA. CDR3 region: CASSLALAGGTYFMDTQYF. CDR3 sequence (DNA): TGTGCCAGCAGCTTAGCTCTAGCGGGAGGAACTTATTTCATGGATACGCAGTATTTT. The entire variable domain, with the rest obtained from reference TRBV7-2 and TRBJ2-3, is as follows: GAGVSQSPSNKVTEKGKDVELRCDPISGHTALYWYRQSLGQGLEFLIYFQGNSAPDKSGLPSDRFSAERTGGSVSTLTIQRTQQEDSAVYLCASSLALAGGTYFMDTQYFGPGTRLTVL.

The CDR3 reads CASRTGRGFQVLHF. CDR3 in DNA: TGTGCCAGCAGAACAGGCAGGGGGTTTCAGGTCCTCCACTTT. This chain joins TRBV6-6 and TRBJ1-6; TRBD1 aligns across 7 bases. Trimming removed 6 bases from V and 15 bases from J; junction bases left unmatched: 14. This CDR3 spans 14 amino acids. Germline V gene lookup returns CDR1 MNHNY and CDR2 SVGAGI (reference sequence).

This clone was observed a single time. The chain has TRBV27 and TRBJ1-1; D call uncertain. The germline V gene has CDR1 MNHEY and CDR2 SMNVEV (reference sequence). Trimming left V 2 bases short and J 4 bases short, with 11 bases between. The length of the CDR3 is 14 residues. Here the CDR3 reads CASSLMIEATEAFF. The CDR3 bases are TGTGCCAGCAGTTTAATGATTGAGGCCACTGAAGCTTTCTTT.

This chain links TRBV7-9 with TRBJ2-1; 14 positions match TRBD2. CDR3 length equals 15 residues. J lost 8 bases, V lost 4 bases, and 4 bases had no gene match. Germline CDR1 SEHNR, CDR2 FQNEAQ (reference sequence). Here the CDR3 DNA reads TGTGCCAGCAGCTCGACTAGCGGGAGGGCCGATGAGCAGTTCTTC. Translated: CASSSTSGRADEQFF.

V is TRBV11-2 and J is TRBJ2-7, with D unresolved. The CDR3 has 13 residues. Germline CDR1 is SGHAT and CDR2 is FQNNGV. The V gene lost 1 base and the J gene lost 2 bases, with 6 bases spanning the gap. CDR3 DNA sequence: TGTGCCAGCAGCTTAGGGCCCCCCTACGAGCAGTACTTC. It specifies CASSLGPPYEQYF.

The rearrangement links TRBV30 to TRBJ1-2, with 8 positions matching TRBD1. The CDR3 covers 14 residues. After removal of 5 bases from V and 1 base from J, the junction contained 6 bases not matched to a gene. Germline loops: CDR1 GTSNPN, CDR2 SVGIG (reference sequence). Here the CDR3 DNA reads TGTGCCTGGGAACCGACAGGGGTTAACTATGGCTACACCTTC. Translating gives CAWEPTGVNYGYTF. The variable domain in full, completed from reference TRBV30 and TRBJ1-2, reads SQTIHQWPATLVQPVGSPLSLECTVEGTSNPNLYWYRQAAGRGLQLLFYSVGIGQISSEVPQNLSASRPQDRQFILSSKKLLLSDSGFYLCAWEPTGVNYGYTFGSGTRLTVV.

This clone appeared a single time. The rearrangement uses TRBV27 and TRBJ1-1; 7 nucleotides match TRBD1. CDR1 and CDR2 from the germline V gene are MNHEY and SMNVEV (reference sequence). V trimming: 6 bases; J trimming: 7 bases; junction bases outside the gene matches: 5. The CDR3 spans 12 residues. This chain's CDR3 is CASRTGWDEAFF. The DNA for the CDR3 is TGTGCCAGCAGGACAGGGTGGGATGAAGCTTTCTTT.

This chain connects TRBV5-1 to TRBJ2-3; maybe TRBD2 (6 bases). The CDR3 is made up of 15 amino acids. Trimming stripped 3 bases from V and 4 bases from J, with 15 bases between. Looked up from germline, CDR1 is SGHRS and CDR2 is YFSETQ. The CDR3 DNA is TGCGCCAGCAGCTCTTGGGGCGGGAAGGCAGATACGCAGTATTTT. It specifies CASSSWGGKADTQYF.